The clone carrying this T cell receptor (beta chain) has only a few counts. The antigen remains unidentified. This record comes from a study of T-cell reconstitution after alpha-beta-depleted transplantation in children. As it was prepared, the TCRbeta library received unique molecular identifiers. TCRdb reprocessed the PCR reads via MiXCR and lists one record per CDR3 protein. The data contain a few hundred thousand distinct CDR3 sequences, roughly 15% of them singletons. This CDR3 is built from 16 residues. The V and J ends lost 1 base and 4 bases respectively, with 17 bases between them. In germline, CDR1 is SGHVS, CDR2 FQNEAQ. Findings of the study overall: The authors attributed T-cell counts and diversity one year after transplant mostly to newly produced T cells. There were some patients whose high TCRbeta diversity at day 60 came from surviving recipient T cells and thymic progenitors. Alpha-beta T cells present about two months after transplant were reported to originate from several hundred expanded graft clones.

The chain is built from TRBV7-8 and TRBJ2-7, with a tentative D call TRBD2 (5 bases). The sequence was collected from a boy in the first two years of life who had a stem cell transplant for Wiskott-Aldrich syndrome, so the T cells may come from the graft donor. This specimen consisted of PBMCs, mostly from graft donor cells, obtained 360 days after TCRalphabeta/CD19-depleted stem cell transplant. CDR3 loop: CASSLGGSASPYEQYF. DNA of the CDR3: TGTGCCAGCAGCTTAGGTGGTAGCGCGAGCCCTTACGAGCAGTACTTC. The full variable domain, completed using reference TRBV7-8 and TRBJ2-7, is GAGVSQSPRYKVAKRGQDVALRCDPISGHVSLFWYQQALGQGPEFLTYFQNEAQLDKSGLPSDRFFAERPEGSVSTLKIQRTQQEDSAVYLCASSLGGSASPYEQYFGPGTRLTVT.